The source of this TCR beta chain is a study of blood T cells in healthy people across ages. A J-beta primer mix and a sample-barcoded 5' primer were used in a second PCR of roughly 6 to 12 cycles. TCRdb used MiXCR to reprocess the 5' RACE reads, holding one entry per CDR3 protein. The profile shows 800,000 or so distinct CDR3 sequences, approximately 25% of them singletons. CDR3 length: 15 amino acids. Germline loops: CDR1 KGHSH, CDR2 LQKENI. Trimming removed 0 bases at V and 4 bases at J, with 12 bases between. There are a few counts of this clonotype. Healthy Russian Caucasian donors spanned ages about 6 to 100 years. These data also formed part of another study, on T cells of mothers and their children. That work contributes: Donors were a few healthy Caucasian mothers and their six children.

This rearrangement joins TRBV18 to TRBJ2-5; the D gene is possibly TRBD1 (6 bases). This receptor was taken from a boy younger than 18 in good health. The specimen was blood. In nucleotides, the CDR3 is TGTGCCAGCTCACCACCATTACAGGGCTCAGAGACCCAGTACTTC. Amino acid sequence: CASSPPLQGSETQYF.